These 14 T cell receptor beta chains share one sample of origin, sequenced in a study of shared clonotypes between healthy human individuals. The repertoire was sequenced with immunoSEQ multiplex PCR; TCRdb's copy has only in-frame clones and lacks some. The sample shows roughly 2 million clones, 85% to 95% of them seen only once. The sequenced sample consisted of naive CD4+ T cells sorted from blood. Subset defined: CD45RA+ positively selected. These receptors all come from a young man in good health.

This chain links TRBV5-6 with TRBJ2-7; D unclear. Between the trimmed V and J ends, which lost 4 bases and 5 bases, there was a span of 16 bases. CDR1 is SGHDT, CDR2 YYEEEE, per germline. The CDR3 consists of 14 residues. CDR3 in DNA: TGTGCCAGCAGCACGCCTGGGGTTCGAGACGAGCAGTACTTC. Its translation: CASSTPGVRDEQYF.

The chain is built from TRBV6-5 and TRBJ2-7; 10 nucleotides agree with TRBD2. The trim removed 6 bases at V and 6 bases at J, leaving 8 bases unmatched. The CDR3 covers 14 residues. CDR1 is MNHEY, CDR2 SVGAGI, per germline. This CDR3 reads CASSPLAGVLEQYF. CDR3 coding DNA: TGTGCCAGCAGCCCCCTAGCGGGAGTTCTCGAGCAGTACTTC.

This clone was seen a handful of times. This sequence joins TRBV29-1 and TRBJ1-2; the D gene is possibly TRBD1 (5 bases). The CDR3 extends over 11 amino acids. Looked up from germline, CDR1 is SQVTM and CDR2 is ANQGSEA. V lost 7 bases to trimming and J lost 8 bases, with 14 bases between them. The CDR3 protein is CSAVGTYGYTF. The CDR3 DNA sequence: TGCAGCGCAGTTGGGACTTACGGCTACACCTTC.

This chain connects TRBV9 to TRBJ1-2, with D perhaps TRBD1 (6 bases). CDR3 length equals 11 residues. Per germline, CDR1 SGDLS and CDR2 YYNGEE. Trimming shortened V by 2 bases and J by 9 bases, and 8 bases separated the two germline ends. DNA for the CDR3: TGTGCCAGCAGCGTCCAGGGGCGCTACACCTTC. As protein: CASSVQGRYTF.

The rearrangement links TRBV25-1 to TRBJ2-3, with D possibly being TRBD2 (5 bases). Trimming shortened V by 3 bases and J by 3 bases, and 13 bases separated the two germline ends. The CDR3 totals 15 residues. The germline gives CDR1 MGHDK, CDR2 SYGVNS. The CDR3 is CASSDTGMGTDTQYF. The CDR3 DNA sequence: TGTGCCAGCAGTGACACCGGGATGGGGACAGATACGCAGTATTTT.

A remark on this clone: Other DNA sequences in this sample translate to the same CDR3. V is TRBV5-1 and J is TRBJ2-1; possible D gene TRBD1, 6 bases. Germline V gene sequence: CDR1 SGHRS, CDR2 YFSETQ. Trimming stripped 0 bases from V and 4 bases from J, with 11 bases between. This CDR3 is 15 amino acids long. The CDR3 loop is CASSLEGGQYNEQFF. CDR3 nucleotides: TGCGCCAGCAGCTTGGAAGGCGGACAGTACAATGAGCAGTTCTTC.

The genes are TRBV6-5 and TRBJ2-2, with 7 nucleotides matching TRBD1. The CDR3 has 13 amino acids. The V and J ends lost 6 bases and 3 bases, in that order; junction bases with no gene match: 1. Germline V CDR1 and CDR2: MNHEY, SVGAGI. Written as DNA, the CDR3 is TGTGCCAGCAGGGGACAGTACACCGGGGAGCTGTTTTTT. This encodes CASRGQYTGELFF.

CDR3 loop: CASSYGGQGKNEQYF. DNA of the CDR3: TGTGCCAGCAGTTACGGGGGACAGGGTAAGAACGAGCAGTACTTC. This chain links TRBV6-5 with TRBJ2-7; 9 bases align to TRBD1. Germline V gene data show CDR1 as MNHEY and CDR2 as SVGAGI. The CDR3 is made up of 15 amino acids. V lost 2 bases, J lost 5 bases, and 7 bases stayed unmatched.

As DNA, the CDR3 is TGCAGCCTCAAGGGAAATACGCAGTATTTT. Amino acids: CSLKGNTQYF. The V gene is TRBV20-1, the J gene TRBJ2-3; D ambiguous. The CDR3 extends over 10 amino acids. Looked up from germline, CDR1 is DFQATT and CDR2 is SNEGSKA (reference sequence).

This chain joins TRBV4-3 and TRBJ1-2; D perhaps matches TRBD1 (6 bases). V dropped 0 bases and J dropped 7 bases, with 12 bases sitting between them. From germline, CDR1 is LGHNA and CDR2 YSLEER. CDR3 length: 14 amino acids. Written as DNA, the CDR3 is TGCGCCAGCAGCCAAGATACGGGGGCGATTGGCTACACCTTC. This gives the protein CASSQDTGAIGYTF.

This rearrangement joins TRBV6-5 to TRBJ2-1; 7 bases line up with TRBD1. Germline loops: CDR1 MNHEY, CDR2 SVGAGI. V dropped 6 bases and J dropped 7; count of bases not matched to a gene: 12. The CDR3 length is 15 residues. The CDR3 reads CASRQTGASRNEQFF. The DNA for the CDR3 is TGTGCCAGCAGACAAACAGGGGCCTCCCGGAATGAGCAGTTCTTC.

As for this clone: The same CDR3 is also encoded by other DNA sequences in this sample. This chain uses TRBV6-1 with TRBJ1-1, with D possibly matching TRBD1 (6 bases). The V and J ends lost 6 bases and 0 bases respectively, with 14 bases between them. The CDR3 has 15 residues. Germline V gene data show CDR1 as MNHNS and CDR2 as SASEGT. The CDR3 loop is CASSPRGGMNTEAFF. In nucleotides, the CDR3 is TGTGCCAGCAGCCCACGGGGGGGCATGAACACTGAAGCTTTCTTT.

This clone was found once. The chain carries TRBV2 and TRBJ2-7; 7 bases match TRBD1. V lost 4 bases, J lost 7 bases, and 10 bases stayed unmatched. CDR3 size: 14 residues. Germline CDR1 SNHLY, CDR2 FYNNEI. In nucleotides, the CDR3 is TGTGCCAGCAGTGGGACTCGACAGGGCGGTGAGCAGTACTTC. This encodes CASSGTRQGGEQYF.

The rearrangement joins TRBV5-6 to TRBJ2-5; D remains ambiguous. The germline V gene has CDR1 SGHDT and CDR2 YYEEEE. CDR3 length: 13 residues. The germline V and J ends were trimmed by 4 bases and 5 bases, with 12 bases remaining between them. CDR3 DNA: TGTGCCAGCAGCAAAGACACGGCCGAGACCCAGTACTTC. As protein: CASSKDTAETQYF.